The 17 T cell receptor beta chains presented below share a single source sample, sequenced in a study of cytomegalovirus exposure and HLA in healthy donors (TCRdb year 2017). Receptor libraries were prepared by the immunoSEQ multiplex PCR assay. For the multiplex PCR, a mixture combining 60 forward primers for TCR Vbeta segments and 13 reverse primers for TCR Jbeta segments was used. This is the immuneACCESS table as TCRdb keeps it, with only in-frame sequences that have V and J called. A part of the clones is gone; compared with another copy, unresolved V genes explain less than half, and the rest is unexplained. This sample gives around 150,000 clones in total; approximately 77% of them show up just once. The ten largest clones capture 3.7% of the sample. The sample was PBMCs. All receptors derive from a man in his thirties or forties in good health and CMV-seropositive.

This clone was seen more than once but under ten times. V gene TRBV6-1 combines with J gene TRBJ2-1; tentatively, D is TRBD1 (6 bases). CDR3 length: 13 amino acids. V gave up 7 bases and J gave up 8 bases, with 15 bases separating them. CDR1 is MNHNS, CDR2 SASEGT, per germline. CDR3 nucleotides: TGTGCCAGCAATAAACAGGGTAGGGATGAGCAGTTCTTC. Translated, it gives CASNKQGRDEQFF.

The chain couples TRBV28 to TRBJ2-7; 8 bases agree with TRBD2. The J call may be mistaken, given a closer DNA end match to TRBJ2-5. The germline gives CDR1 MDHEN, CDR2 SYDVKM. The CDR3 extends over 16 amino acids. Here the CDR3 DNA reads TGTGCCAGCAGTCCCCTCGCACTAGCGGATCAAGAGACCCAGTACTTC. This translates into CASSPLALADQETQYF.

This clone occurred a few times. J is TRBJ1-1 and V is TRBV4-3; unclear D gene. There are 16 residues in the CDR3. CDR1 is LGHNA, CDR2 YSLEER, per germline. V lost 5 bases and J 3 bases, leaving 19 bases between the germline ends. The CDR3 DNA reads TGCGCCAGCAGCTCGGGGTTAACTCTCTCGGACACTGAAGCTTTCTTT. Its protein is CASSSGLTLSDTEAFF.

The rearrangement uses TRBV29-1 and TRBJ2-7; D gene unclear. Trimming removed 0 bases at V and 3 bases at J, with 9 bases between. Germline lookup yields CDR1 SQVTM and CDR2 ANQGSEA. The CDR3 is 13 amino acids. The CDR3 DNA sequence: TGCAGCGTTGAAGATCTTAATAGCTACGAGCAGTACTTC. It is translated as CSVEDLNSYEQYF.

This clone was seen a few times. The genes are TRBV4-2 and TRBJ2-7, with TRBD2 matching over 9 bases. The CDR3 extends over 18 amino acids. CDR1 is LGHNA and CDR2 is YNFKEQ in the germline V gene. The trim removed 1 base at V and 7 bases at J, leaving 17 bases unmatched. Written as DNA, the CDR3 is TGTGCCAGCAGCCAAGTCCCAGTGGCTAGCGGGGCCCTTGGGGAGCAGTACTTC. Residues: CASSQVPVASGALGEQYF.

The rearrangement uses TRBV27 and TRBJ2-3; 8 positions agree with TRBD1. The V gene end was trimmed by 9 bases and the J gene end by 6 bases; junction bases not matched to a gene: 11. The CDR3 extends over 14 amino acids. Germline V gene lookup returns CDR1 MNHEY and CDR2 SMNVEV (reference sequence). For the CDR3, the DNA is TGTGCCAGTTCTAAGGACAGGGTTTTGGATACGCAGTATTTT. Translated: CASSKDRVLDTQYF.

The J gene is TRBJ1-1, the V gene TRBV6-5; possibly TRBD1 for D (5 bases). The V end lost 2 bases, the J end lost 2 bases, and 9 bases lay between the germline ends. The germline gives CDR1 MNHEY, CDR2 SVGAGI. The CDR3 extends over 14 amino acids. The CDR3 here is CASSYRGLNTEAFF. CDR3 sequence (DNA): TGTGCCAGCAGTTACAGGGGCCTAAACACTGAAGCTTTCTTT.

The rearrangement links TRBV6-1 to TRBJ2-1; D gene ambiguous. V was clipped by 11 bases and J by 1 base, with 6 bases between them. Per germline, CDR1 MNHNS and CDR2 SASEGT. The CDR3 totals 11 residues. CDR3 residues: CAAQSYNEQFF. DNA of the CDR3: TGTGCCGCACAGTCCTACAATGAGCAGTTCTTC.

The J gene is TRBJ2-7, the V gene TRBV19, with 8 bases that match TRBD1. The CDR3 runs to 13 residues. V was pared by 6 bases and J by 5 bases, with 6 bases of the junction left unmatched. CDR1 is LNHDA, CDR2 SQIVND, per germline (reference sequence). The CDR3 sequence is CASSGQGIHEQYF. Written as DNA, the CDR3 is TGTGCCAGTAGCGGACAGGGTATCCACGAGCAGTACTTC.

This rearrangement joins TRBV4-2 to TRBJ1-1; possible D gene TRBD1, 5 bases. The CDR3 has 15 residues. V was cut by 0 bases and J by 1 base, with 9 bases left in between. Per germline, CDR1 LGHNA and CDR2 YNFKEQ. The CDR3 loop reads CASSQDRGQNTEAFF. The CDR3 DNA sequence: TGTGCCAGCAGCCAAGACAGAGGACAGAACACTGAAGCTTTCTTT.

The chain recombines TRBV9 with TRBJ2-2, with D unclear. The CDR3 has 13 residues. Trimming took 3 bases from V and 4 from J, leaving 7 bases between them. Per the germline V gene, CDR1 is SGDLS and CDR2 is YYNGEE. CDR3 sequence: CASSGPGTGELFF. The DNA for the CDR3 is TGTGCCAGCAGCGGCCCGGGCACCGGGGAGCTGTTTTTT.

The rearrangement links TRBV7-9 to TRBJ2-2; 9 nucleotides agree with TRBD1. The ends lost 5 bases at V and 7 bases at J; junction bases unmatched: 5. This CDR3 comprises 14 residues. Germline loops: CDR1 SEHNR, CDR2 FQNEAQ (reference sequence). The chain's CDR3 is CASSHRGLDGELFF. CDR3 in DNA: TGTGCCAGCAGCCACAGGGGGCTGGACGGGGAGCTGTTTTTT.

The V call is TRBV11-2, the J call TRBJ1-1; a weak D match, TRBD1 (6 bases). The CDR3 covers 15 residues. Germline CDR1 reads SGHAT; CDR2 reads FQNNGV. Trimming cost V 1 base and J 1 base, with 10 bases left between them. This chain's CDR3 is CASSLGQAENTEAFF. In DNA, the CDR3 is TGTGCCAGCAGCTTAGGACAGGCCGAGAACACTGAAGCTTTCTTT.

J is TRBJ2-7 and V is TRBV5-1; D possibly corresponds to TRBD1 (5 bases). The germline V gene encodes CDR1 SGHRS and CDR2 YFSETQ. CDR3 size: 14 residues. The germline V and J ends were trimmed by 0 bases and 0 bases, with 7 bases remaining between them. The CDR3: CASSLDRPSYEQYF. The CDR3 nucleotides are TGCGCCAGCAGCTTGGACAGGCCCTCCTACGAGCAGTACTTC.

This clone is a singleton in its sample. The gene calls are TRBV6-5 and TRBJ2-4; a possible D gene is TRBD2 (5 bases). The CDR3 runs 15 residues. Deletions cut 4 bases from V and 3 bases from J, with 13 bases between. Per the germline V gene, CDR1 is MNHEY and CDR2 is SVGAGI. The DNA of the CDR3 is TGTGCCAGCAGTTTTGTGAGGGAGAGCAAAAACATTCAGTACTTC. It specifies CASSFVRESKNIQYF.

This clone turned up a few times. This sequence joins TRBV4-2 and TRBJ1-2; TRBD1 might be the D (5 bases). The CDR3 has 14 amino acids. The ends were cut back, 0 bases at V and 8 bases at J, with 13 bases in the middle. CDR1 is LGHNA, CDR2 YNFKEQ, per germline. CDR3 sequence (DNA): TGTGCCAGCAGCCAAGACTCAGGGTACCGGGGCTACACCTTC. Encoded protein: CASSQDSGYRGYTF.

The chain couples TRBV28 to TRBJ2-5, with TRBD1 identical over 7 bases. J gave up 5 bases and V 7 bases, and 7 bases lay outside the gene matches. The CDR3 is 13 residues long. In germline, CDR1 is MDHEN, CDR2 SYDVKM. The CDR3 nucleotides read TGTGCCAGCACCGAGACAGGGCGGGAGACCCAGTACTTC. It translates to CASTETGRETQYF.